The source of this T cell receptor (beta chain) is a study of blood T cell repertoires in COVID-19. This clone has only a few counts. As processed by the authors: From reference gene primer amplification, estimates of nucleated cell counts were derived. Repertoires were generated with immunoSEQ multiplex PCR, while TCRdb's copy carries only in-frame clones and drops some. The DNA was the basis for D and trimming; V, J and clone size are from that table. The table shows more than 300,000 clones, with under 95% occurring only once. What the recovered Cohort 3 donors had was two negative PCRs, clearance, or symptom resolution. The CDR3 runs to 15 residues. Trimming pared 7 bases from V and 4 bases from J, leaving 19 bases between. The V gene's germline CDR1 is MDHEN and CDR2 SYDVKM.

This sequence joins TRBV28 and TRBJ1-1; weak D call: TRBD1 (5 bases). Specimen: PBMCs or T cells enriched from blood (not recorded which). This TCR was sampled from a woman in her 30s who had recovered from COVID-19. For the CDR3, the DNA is TGTGCCAGCACCTCCCAGGGACTGAGGGGCACTGAAGCTTTCTTT. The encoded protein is CASTSQGLRGTEAFF.